This entry lists 24 T cell receptor beta chains sequenced from one sample in a study of blood T cell repertoires in COVID-19. Produced via immunoSEQ multiplex PCR; TCRdb's table is partial and in-frame only. Of more than 150,000 clones listed, 75% to 90% are singletons. The sequenced material came from peripheral blood. All receptors derive from a woman aged 55-70 years with acute or convalescent COVID-19.

The sample holds one count of this clone. The chain is built from TRBV12-3 or TRBV12-4 and TRBJ2-5; D ambiguous. The CDR3 runs to 13 residues. Trimming took 7 bases from V and 5 from J, leaving 14 bases between them. The CDR3 DNA follows: TGTGCCAGCATCCGGTGGCTCGGGGAGACCCAGTACTTC. It yields the protein CASIRWLGETQYF.

The gene calls are TRBV7-3 and TRBJ2-7; 11 bases map to TRBD1. Germline CDR1 and CDR2: SGHTA and FQGTGA. The CDR3 spans 16 residues. The V gene end was trimmed by 4 bases and the J gene end by 2 bases; junction bases not matched to a gene: 7. DNA of the CDR3: TGTGCCAGCAGCTCCCAGGGACAGGGGGGTACCTACGAGCAGTACTTC. Translating gives CASSSQGQGGTYEQYF.

The DNA for the CDR3 is TGTGCCAGCAGCTTGGCAATATCGAGATACGAGCAGTACTTC. Protein sequence: CASSLAISRYEQYF. The gene calls are TRBV5-6 and TRBJ2-7; D not certain. Germline CDR1 reads SGHDT; CDR2 reads YYEEEE. V was trimmed by 0 bases and J by 4 bases, leaving 11 bases between them. The CDR3 is 14 amino acids.

The rearrangement links TRBV18 to TRBJ2-1, with 7 nucleotides matching TRBD1. This CDR3 is 15 amino acids long. CDR1 and CDR2 (germline): KGHSH, LQKENI. V shed 3 bases and J 9 bases; nucleotides not matched to a gene: 11. Here the CDR3 DNA reads TGTGCCAGCTCACCGCCGGGACAGTACTCTGGTGAGCAGTTCTTC. Its protein is CASSPPGQYSGEQFF.

This clone appeared a single time. V gene TRBV5-5 combines with J gene TRBJ1-2; D is uncertain. This CDR3 has 15 amino acids. Trimming left V 0 bases short and J 4 bases short, with 13 bases between. Germline V gene data show CDR1 as SGHKS and CDR2 as YYEKEE (reference sequence). The CDR3 here is CASSLVFRSSYGYTF. DNA for the CDR3: TGTGCCAGCAGCTTGGTGTTTCGTTCTAGCTATGGCTACACCTTC.

V is TRBV7-2 and J is TRBJ2-6; no clear D. The V end was cut by 7 bases, the J end by 0 bases, with 10 bases between. There are 15 residues in the CDR3. In germline, CDR1 is SGHTA, CDR2 FQGNSA. In nucleotides, the CDR3 is TGTGCCAGCATCCTATCTAGCTCTGGGGCCAACGTCCTGACTTTC. It encodes CASILSSSGANVLTF.

The J gene is TRBJ2-5, the V gene TRBV4-3; 10 bases agree with TRBD1. V shed 3 bases and J 5 bases; nucleotides not matched to a gene: 6. Germline V gives CDR1 LGHNA, CDR2 YSLEER. The CDR3 spans 15 residues. The CDR3 here is CASSHGQGEVETQYF. As DNA, the CDR3 is TGCGCCAGCAGCCACGGACAGGGGGAAGTGGAGACCCAGTACTTC.

J is TRBJ1-1 and V is TRBV3-1 (or the pseudogene TRBV3-2), with 9 bases lining up with TRBD1. The germline V gene encodes CDR1 LGHDT and CDR2 YNNKEL (reference sequence). The CDR3 extends over 14 amino acids. Trimming at V came to 7 bases and at J to 5 bases, leaving 8 bases not matched to a gene. CDR3 nucleotide sequence: TGTGCCAGCACCGCGGGGACAGGGCATACTGAAGCTTTCTTT. This encodes CASTAGTGHTEAFF.

This chain joins TRBV18 and TRBJ1-4, with D perhaps matching TRBD1 (6 bases). The CDR3 is made up of 15 amino acids. Trimming stripped 4 bases from V and 5 bases from J, with 14 bases between. The germline gives CDR1 KGHSH, CDR2 LQKENI. CDR3 sequence: CASSRIDRLNEKLFF. CDR3 sequence (DNA): TGTGCCAGCTCACGAATAGACAGGTTGAATGAAAAACTGTTTTTT.

This sequence joins TRBV5-4 and TRBJ1-4, with 8 bases aligning to TRBD1. Germline V CDR1 and CDR2: SGHNT, YYREEE (reference sequence). CDR3 length equals 15 residues. V lost 1 base to trimming and J lost 2 bases; unmatched junction nucleotides: 1. CDR3 coding DNA: TGTGCCAGCAGCTTGAGGACAGGGACTAATGAAAAACTGTTTTTT. Amino acids: CASSLRTGTNEKLFF.

The chain uses TRBV4-2 and TRBJ1-6, with TRBD1 identical over 7 bases. CDR1 and CDR2 from the germline V gene are LGHNA and YNFKEQ. Trimming at V came to 1 base and at J to 2 bases, leaving 5 bases not matched to a gene. The CDR3 spans 17 residues. CDR3: CASSQGADRAYNSPLHF. The CDR3 DNA sequence: TGTGCCAGCAGCCAAGGGGCCGACAGGGCCTATAATTCACCCCTCCACTTT.

The V and J genes are TRBV7-9 and TRBJ2-7; 7 bases line up with TRBD2. From germline, CDR1 is SEHNR and CDR2 FQNEAQ (reference sequence). The CDR3 is 13 amino acids. Trimming removed 5 bases from V and 3 bases from J; junction bases left unmatched: 4. For the CDR3, the DNA is TGTGCCAGCAGCCGTAGCGGGTACTACGAGCAGTACTTC. It is translated as CASSRSGYYEQYF.

The gene calls are TRBV6-2 or TRBV6-3 and TRBJ1-5; D gene unclear. The V end lost 0 bases, the J end lost 9 bases, and 12 bases lay between the germline ends. The CDR3 is 14 residues long. CDR1 is MNHEY, CDR2 SVGEGT, per germline. CDR3: CASSYSGAGGPQHF. The CDR3, as DNA: TGTGCCAGCAGTTACTCGGGAGCAGGCGGGCCCCAGCATTTT.

The gene calls are TRBV7-3 and TRBJ1-6; D possibly corresponds to TRBD1 (6 bases). Trimming left V 5 bases short and J 10 bases short, with 12 bases between. Germline lookup yields CDR1 SGHTA and CDR2 FQGTGA. CDR3 size: 13 residues. The CDR3 loop is CASSTGIDSPLHF. The DNA of the CDR3 is TGTGCCAGCAGCACAGGGATTGACTCACCCCTCCACTTT.

The rearrangement uses TRBV19 and TRBJ1-2; possibly TRBD1 for D (5 bases). Trimming shortened V by 10 bases and J by 0 bases, and 12 bases separated the two germline ends. Germline loops: CDR1 LNHDA, CDR2 SQIVND (reference sequence). The length of the CDR3 is 13 residues. The CDR3 bases are TGTGCCATCGCGGACAATTCTAACTATGGCTACACCTTC. Amino acids: CAIADNSNYGYTF.

V usage is TRBV5-4 and J usage is TRBJ2-3; 10 bases align to TRBD2. The germline V gene encodes CDR1 SGHNT and CDR2 YYREEE (reference sequence). CDR3 length: 14 amino acids. V dropped 3 bases and J dropped 7; count of bases not matched to a gene: 5. The CDR3 bases are TGTGCCAGCAGCTCAAGCGGGGGGGTATATACGCAGTATTTT. This translates into CASSSSGGVYTQYF.

The chain is built from TRBV27 and TRBJ2-3, with D uncertain. Trimming stripped 6 bases from V and 0 bases from J, with 7 bases between. CDR3 size: 13 residues. Germline CDR1 and CDR2: MNHEY and SMNVEV (reference sequence). The CDR3 reads CASRLPSTDTQYF. DNA of the CDR3: TGTGCCAGCAGACTACCAAGCACAGATACGCAGTATTTT.

This chain uses TRBV19 with TRBJ2-1; D call uncertain. Germline CDR1 is LNHDA and CDR2 is SQIVND (reference sequence). V dropped 3 bases and J dropped 8 bases, with 8 bases sitting between them. This CDR3 region has 12 residues. The CDR3 coding sequence is TGTGCCAGTAGTATCGGAGCGTATGAGCAGTTCTTC. Translated, it gives CASSIGAYEQFF.

The chain links TRBV3-1 (or the pseudogene TRBV3-2) to TRBJ2-3; 8 positions match TRBD2. Germline values: CDR1 LGHDT, CDR2 YNNKEL (reference sequence). The trim removed 1 base at V and 4 bases at J, leaving 4 bases unmatched. The CDR3 consists of 15 residues. CDR3 loop: CASSQGGGSADTQYF. The DNA for the CDR3 is TGTGCCAGCAGCCAAGGCGGGGGGAGCGCAGATACGCAGTATTTT.

The chain couples TRBV29-1 to TRBJ2-2; no clear D. V lost 6 bases to trimming and J lost 8 bases, with 10 bases between them. CDR3 size: 11 residues. CDR1 is SQVTM, CDR2 ANQGSEA, per germline. CDR3 DNA sequence: TGCAGCGTAGAGTCTTCAGGGGAGCTGTTTTTT. This gives the protein CSVESSGELFF.

This sequence joins TRBV28 and TRBJ1-1, with TRBD1 identical over 10 bases. The junction had 8 bases not matched to a gene; V was cut back by 2 bases and J by 2 bases. The germline V gene encodes CDR1 MDHEN and CDR2 SYDVKM. CDR3 length: 17 amino acids. CDR3 region: CASSLPPGTGDNTEAFF. The CDR3 DNA reads as TGTGCCAGCAGTTTACCTCCCGGGACAGGGGACAACACTGAAGCTTTCTTT.

This chain connects TRBV7-6 to TRBJ2-4, with 9 bases identical to TRBD1. This CDR3 is built from 15 residues. Per germline, CDR1 SGHVS and CDR2 FNYEAQ. Trimming took 4 bases from V and 2 from J; bases not matched to a gene: 3. CDR3 residues: CASSWTGETKNIQYF. The CDR3 DNA sequence: TGTGCCAGCAGCTGGACAGGGGAAACCAAAAACATTCAGTACTTC. Variable domain in full (rest from reference TRBV7-6 and TRBJ2-4): GAGVSQSPRYKVTKRGQDVALRCDPISGHVSLYWYRQALGQGPEFLTYFNYEAQQDKSGLPNDRFSAERPEGSISTLTIQRTEQRDSAMYRCASSWTGETKNIQYFGAGTRLSVL.

This chain uses TRBV5-1 with TRBJ1-1; D gene unclear. V lost 0 bases and J lost 11, with 11 bases in between. The germline CDR1 and CDR2 sequences are SGHRS and YFSETQ. CDR3 length: 12 residues. The CDR3 is CASSLAPGTAFF. DNA for the CDR3: TGCGCCAGCAGCTTGGCACCAGGTACCGCTTTCTTT.

The count of this clone is one. The chain links TRBV19 to TRBJ1-2; 8 nucleotides agree with TRBD1. The germline V gene encodes CDR1 LNHDA and CDR2 SQIVND (reference sequence). The CDR3 has 13 residues. The trim removed 4 bases at V and 8 bases at J, leaving 6 bases unmatched. CDR3 in DNA: TGTGCCAGTAGTACTACAGGGGGAGCGGGCTACACCTTC. This translates into CASSTTGGAGYTF.